These 25 T cell receptor beta chains were all obtained from the same sample, sequenced in a study of blood T cell repertoires in COVID-19. Using immunoSEQ multiplex PCR, the repertoire was profiled, and TCRdb retains in-frame clones only, with some absent. This sample has around 160,000 clones, with around 87% found just once. The sample was PBMCs or T cells enriched from blood (not recorded which). The receptors were sampled from a woman in her thirties or forties who had been exposed to COVID-19.

V gene TRBV5-1 combines with J gene TRBJ1-2; perhaps TRBD1 as D (6 bases). Trimming left V 3 bases short and J 4 bases short, with 10 bases between. Germline V gene sequence: CDR1 SGHRS, CDR2 YFSETQ. This CDR3 contains 13 residues. CDR3 amino acids: CASSSTGSYGYTF. CDR3 nucleotide sequence: TGCGCCAGCAGCTCAACAGGGAGCTATGGCTACACCTTC.

This chain uses TRBV25-1 with TRBJ1-3; 8 bases are a match to TRBD1. After removal of 8 bases from V and 9 bases from J, the junction contained 15 bases not matched to a gene. Germline V gives CDR1 MGHDK, CDR2 SYGVNS. The CDR3 is 15 residues long. The CDR3 DNA is TGTGCCAGCGTACCAAGACAGGGGAAAGATATCACCATATATTTT. It yields the protein CASVPRQGKDITIYF.

This sequence joins TRBV6-6 and TRBJ1-5, with a tentative D call TRBD1 (6 bases). Trimming shortened V by 6 bases and J by 0 bases, and 9 bases separated the two germline ends. CDR1 and CDR2 (germline): MNHNY, SVGAGI (reference sequence). This CDR3 is 14 amino acids long. For the CDR3, the DNA is TGTGCCAGCAGCCGACAGGATAGCAATCAGCCCCAGCATTTT. Protein sequence: CASSRQDSNQPQHF.

The rearrangement uses TRBV29-1 and TRBJ1-3, with unresolved D. The V gene's germline CDR1 is SQVTM and CDR2 ANQGSEA. This CDR3 is 13 amino acids long. Trimming pared 6 bases from V and 2 bases from J, leaving 11 bases between. This CDR3 is CSVGISPGNTIYF. The CDR3 DNA reads as TGCAGCGTCGGGATTTCGCCTGGAAACACCATATATTTT.

The sample holds one count of this clone. This chain joins TRBV3-1 (or the pseudogene TRBV3-2) and TRBJ2-7; 10 bases are a match to TRBD1. V lost 6 bases, J lost 5 bases, and 7 bases stayed unmatched. Germline V gives CDR1 LGHDT, CDR2 YNNKEL (reference sequence). The CDR3 extends over 14 amino acids. Here the CDR3 reads CASRDRDRGHEQYF. The CDR3 region has the DNA TGTGCCAGCAGAGACCGGGACAGGGGCCACGAGCAGTACTTC.

J is TRBJ1-3 and V is TRBV2; possibly TRBD1 for D (6 bases). The V gene lost 6 bases and the J gene lost 0 bases, with 9 bases spanning the gap. The CDR3 is 14 residues long. Per germline, CDR1 SNHLY and CDR2 FYNNEI. In DNA, the CDR3 is TGTGCCAGCAGGGGGGACACCTCTGGAAACACCATATATTTT. The encoded protein is CASRGDTSGNTIYF.

V usage is TRBV19 and J usage is TRBJ2-5; 7 bases are a match to TRBD2. CDR1 and CDR2 from the germline V gene are LNHDA and SQIVND (reference sequence). With 4 bases clipped from V and 5 bases from J, the junction kept 7 bases outside the gene matches. CDR3 length: 14 amino acids. CDR3: CASSSGGGRETQYF. Written as DNA, the CDR3 is TGTGCCAGTAGTAGCGGGGGTGGGCGGGAGACCCAGTACTTC.

The rearrangement joins TRBV10-3 to TRBJ2-7, with D perhaps matching TRBD1 (5 bases). V was shortened by 7 bases and J by 3 bases, with 13 bases between the two germline ends. Per germline, CDR1 ENHRY and CDR2 SYGVKD. This CDR3 region has 13 residues. CDR3: CAITPTASYEQYF. The CDR3 DNA sequence: TGTGCCATCACCCCGACAGCAAGCTACGAGCAGTACTTC.

The chain recombines TRBV6-5 with TRBJ2-3; possible D gene TRBD1, 5 bases. CDR1 is MNHEY and CDR2 is SVGAGI in the germline V gene. This CDR3 contains 15 residues. V was cut by 7 bases and J by 1 base, with 15 bases left in between. The CDR3 coding sequence is TGTGCCAGCAACGCAGGGTCCGCGGGCACAGATACGCAGTATTTT. This codes for CASNAGSAGTDTQYF.

The chain recombines TRBV3-1 (or the pseudogene TRBV3-2) with TRBJ2-3; 15 bases map to TRBD2. CDR1 LGHDT and CDR2 YNNKEL come from the germline V gene (reference sequence). The CDR3 is 18 amino acids. With 4 bases clipped from V and 0 bases from J, the junction kept 5 bases outside the gene matches. The CDR3 reads CASSRRTSGGVSTDTQYF. In nucleotides, the CDR3 is TGTGCCAGCAGCCGCCGGACTAGCGGGGGGGTTAGCACAGATACGCAGTATTTT.

Here the CDR3 reads CASSQERGSYGYTF. In DNA form, the CDR3 reads TGTGCCAGCAGCCAAGAACGCGGATCCTATGGCTACACCTTC. V gene TRBV14 combines with J gene TRBJ1-2; no definite D call. Germline values: CDR1 SGHDN, CDR2 FVKESK. The V end was cut by 0 bases, the J end by 4 bases, with 9 bases between. This CDR3 is built from 14 residues.

The rearrangement joins TRBV24-1 to TRBJ1-1; D might be TRBD1 (6 bases). Germline CDR1 KGHDR, CDR2 SFDVKD. CDR3 length: 15 amino acids. The V end lost 1 base, the J end lost 3 bases, and 11 bases lay between the germline ends. CDR3 sequence: CATSDLQGQDTEAFF. CDR3 sequence (DNA): TGTGCCACCAGTGATTTACAGGGTCAGGACACTGAAGCTTTCTTT.

The chain is built from TRBV19 and TRBJ1-2, with 10 bases matching TRBD1. The CDR3 sequence is 16 residues long. V was pared by 4 bases and J by 7 bases, with 12 bases of the junction left unmatched. Germline values: CDR1 LNHDA, CDR2 SQIVND (reference sequence). CDR3 sequence: CASSTHSTGGAFGYTF. In DNA, the CDR3 is TGTGCCAGTAGTACCCATTCGACAGGGGGCGCCTTTGGCTACACCTTC.

The chain is built from TRBV2 and TRBJ2-2; D perhaps matches TRBD1 (6 bases). Looked up from germline, CDR1 is SNHLY and CDR2 is FYNNEI. The CDR3 covers 14 residues. The V gene lost 7 bases and the J gene lost 0 bases, with 9 bases spanning the gap. In DNA form, the CDR3 reads TGTGCCAGCACGAGGACAGCGAACACCGGGGAGCTGTTTTTT. This translates into CASTRTANTGELFF.

V gene TRBV18 combines with J gene TRBJ1-5, with D unclear. The CDR3 has 13 amino acids. Germline assignment: CDR1 KGHSH and CDR2 LQKENI. V was pared by 8 bases and J by 7 bases, with 15 bases between. The CDR3 here is CASTQGSEQPQHF. CDR3 bases: TGTGCCAGCACCCAAGGTTCGGAGCAGCCCCAGCATTTT.

The V call is TRBV10-3, the J call TRBJ1-4, with TRBD1 identical over 7 bases. In germline, CDR1 is ENHRY, CDR2 SYGVKD. The CDR3 runs to 15 residues. After removal of 6 bases from V and 0 bases from J, the junction contained 4 bases not matched to a gene. The CDR3 DNA sequence: TGTGCCATCAGGGCCAGGGGGACAACTAATGAAAAACTGTTTTTT. Protein: CAIRARGTTNEKLFF.

The chain combines TRBV10-1 with TRBJ2-3; D is possibly TRBD1 (6 bases). Germline CDR1 and CDR2: WNHNN and SYGVQD (reference sequence). Trimming removed 7 bases at V and 0 bases at J, with 14 bases between. CDR3 length: 15 residues. The CDR3 region has the DNA TGCGCCAGCATGGCAGGGGCTACTAGCACAGATACGCAGTATTTT. This encodes CASMAGATSTDTQYF.

The V and J genes are TRBV13 and TRBJ2-5; D is possibly TRBD2 (6 bases). CDR1 PRHDT and CDR2 FYEKMQ come from the germline V gene (reference sequence). This CDR3 contains 14 residues. V lost 4 bases to trimming and J lost 2 bases, with 11 bases between them. DNA of the CDR3: TGTGCCAGCAGCTCGCCGGGACTTCAAGAGACCCAGTACTTC. Its translation: CASSSPGLQETQYF.

The sample holds a few counts of this clone. The V and J genes are TRBV27 and TRBJ1-2; 7 positions agree with TRBD1. CDR1 MNHEY and CDR2 SMNVEV come from the germline V gene (reference sequence). V shed 6 bases, J shed 4 bases, and the junction held 8 bases outside the gene matches. The CDR3 sequence is 14 residues long. In nucleotides, the CDR3 is TGTGCCAGCAGGTCACAGGGGAACCTCTATGGCTACACCTTC. Its protein product is CASRSQGNLYGYTF.

The V and J genes are TRBV11-2 and TRBJ2-2; 9 nucleotides match TRBD2. From germline, CDR1 is SGHAT and CDR2 FQNNGV. The junction had 6 bases not matched to a gene; V was cut back by 5 bases and J by 5 bases. This CDR3 spans 15 amino acids. CDR3 DNA: TGTGCCAGCAGCCTCGGACTAGCGACTACCGGGGAGCTGTTTTTT. This codes for CASSLGLATTGELFF.

The chain employs TRBV2 and TRBJ1-4; a weak D match, TRBD1 (6 bases). The length of the CDR3 is 16 residues. Germline V gene data show CDR1 as SNHLY and CDR2 as FYNNEI. V was pared by 5 bases and J by 3 bases, with 16 bases between. This CDR3 reads CASSYGQPAANEKLFF. The DNA for the CDR3 is TGTGCCAGCAGTTATGGACAGCCGGCAGCTAATGAAAAACTGTTTTTT.

This chain uses TRBV27 with TRBJ2-1, with 9 nucleotides matching TRBD2. The J segment lost 2 bases and the V segment lost 10 bases, leaving 9 bases of the junction unmatched. This CDR3 has 15 residues. Germline CDR1 MNHEY, CDR2 SMNVEV (reference sequence). The CDR3, as DNA: TGTGCCACAGGCGTAGCGGGAGCGCCCTACAATGAGCAGTTCTTC. Protein: CATGVAGAPYNEQFF.

This rearrangement joins TRBV7-9 to TRBJ2-7; 8 bases agree with TRBD1. The CDR3 has 15 residues. CDR1 is SEHNR and CDR2 is FQNEAQ in the germline V gene (reference sequence). Trimming at V came to 3 bases and at J to 4 bases, leaving 8 bases not matched to a gene. CDR3 DNA: TGTGCCAGCAGCTTTGGACAGGGCTATTCGTACGAGCAGTACTTC. Protein sequence: CASSFGQGYSYEQYF.

The rearrangement uses TRBV7-2 and TRBJ2-7; maybe TRBD1 (5 bases). Trimming stripped 4 bases from V and 2 bases from J, with 12 bases between. The CDR3 sequence is 14 residues long. Germline V gene lookup returns CDR1 SGHTA and CDR2 FQGNSA. The DNA for the CDR3 is TGTGCCAGCAGCTACCAGGGATATACCTACGAGCAGTACTTC. Its protein product is CASSYQGYTYEQYF.

The CDR3 nucleotides are TGTGCCAGCAGTGAACGTAGCGGGGGGTTCAAACGCACAGATACGCAGTATTTT. Translated, it gives CASSERSGGFKRTDTQYF. The gene calls are TRBV2 and TRBJ2-3, with 10 positions matching TRBD2. The trim removed 2 bases at V and 1 base at J, leaving 9 bases unmatched. CDR1 is SNHLY, CDR2 FYNNEI, per germline. The CDR3 is made up of 18 amino acids.